This is a list of T cell receptor beta chains from one sample in a study of CD8+ T cells in alopecia areata. Assay: immunoSEQ multiplex PCR; the TCRdb copy retains only in-frame clones and omits some. The sample includes about 150,000 clones, 55% to 65% of them seen just once. Sequencing used CD4+ T cells sorted from blood. The receptors were sampled from a human donor in good health. Each CDR3 is given with its conserved first and last residue. D genes are given only for firm matches. A clone size is listed for some rows: how often the clone was seen (once, few, many), or a class if it is expanded.

clone size	D gene	V gene	J gene	CDR3 protein	CDR3 DNA
-	TRBD1	TRBV5-1	TRBJ2-7	CASSFGQGTYEQYF	TGCGCCAGCAGCTTCGGACAGGGTACCTACGAGCAGTACTTC
-	TRBD1	TRBV5-6	TRBJ1-2	CASSFDPSTGDHTF	TGTGCCAGCAGCTTCGATCCCTCCACAGGGGACCACACCTTC
-	-	TRBV29-1	TRBJ2-5	CSVRASQETQYF	TGCAGCGTTCGGGCCAGCCAAGAGACCCAGTACTTC
-	-	TRBV29-1	TRBJ2-3	CSVVVGGTDTQYF	TGCAGCGTTGTAGTGGGGGGCACAGATACGCAGTATTTT
-	-	TRBV7-9	TRBJ2-7	CASSMFTRGSYEQYF	TGTGCCAGCAGCATGTTTACAAGGGGCTCCTACGAGCAGTACTTC
few	-	TRBV29-1	TRBJ2-5	CSVAPRGGWQETQYF	TGCAGCGTTGCCCCAAGGGGGGGGTGGCAAGAGACCCAGTACTTC
-	TRBD2	TRBV29-1	TRBJ2-6	CSVLAGGTGANVLTF	TGCAGCGTGTTAGCGGGAGGGACAGGGGCCAACGTCCTGACTTTC
-	-	TRBV9	TRBJ1-5	CASSYGGGNQPQHF	TGTGCCAGCAGCTATGGGGGGGGCAATCAGCCCCAGCATTTT
-	-	TRBV29-1	TRBJ2-2	CSVDRYDSGELFF	TGCAGCGTTGATCGGTACGATAGCGGGGAGCTGTTTTTT
-	-	TRBV7-9	TRBJ2-1	CASSLGGTGYNEQFF	TGTGCCAGCAGCTTAGGGGGCACAGGCTACAATGAGCAGTTCTTC
few	TRBD1	TRBV29-1	TRBJ2-6	CSVGGKGALSGANVLTF	TGCAGCGTTGGGGGTAAGGGGGCGCTTTCTGGGGCCAACGTCCTGACTTTC